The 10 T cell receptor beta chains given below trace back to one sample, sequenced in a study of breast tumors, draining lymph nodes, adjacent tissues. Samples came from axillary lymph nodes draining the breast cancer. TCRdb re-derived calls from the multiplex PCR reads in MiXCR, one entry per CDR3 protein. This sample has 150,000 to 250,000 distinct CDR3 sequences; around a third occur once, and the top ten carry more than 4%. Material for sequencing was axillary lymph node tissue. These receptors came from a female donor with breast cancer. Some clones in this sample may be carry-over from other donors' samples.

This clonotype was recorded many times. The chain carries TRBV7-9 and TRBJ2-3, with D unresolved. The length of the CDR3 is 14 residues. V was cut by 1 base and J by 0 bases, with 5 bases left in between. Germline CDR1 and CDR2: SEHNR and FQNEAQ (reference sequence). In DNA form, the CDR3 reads TGTGCCAGCAGCTTAGTACACAGCACAGATACGCAGTATTTT. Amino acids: CASSLVHSTDTQYF.

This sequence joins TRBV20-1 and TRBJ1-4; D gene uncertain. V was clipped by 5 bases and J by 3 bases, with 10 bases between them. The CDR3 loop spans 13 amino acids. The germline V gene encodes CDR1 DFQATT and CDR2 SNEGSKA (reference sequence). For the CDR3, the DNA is TGCAGTGCTTCGAAGAGGGCTAATGAAAAACTGTTTTTT. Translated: CSASKRANEKLFF.

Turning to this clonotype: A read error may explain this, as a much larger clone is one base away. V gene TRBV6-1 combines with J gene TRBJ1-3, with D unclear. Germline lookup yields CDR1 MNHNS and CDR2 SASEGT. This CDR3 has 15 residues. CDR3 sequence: CASSEHPLQRNTVYF. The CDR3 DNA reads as TGTGCCAGCAGTGAGCACCCCCTCCAGCGAAACACCGTATATTTT.

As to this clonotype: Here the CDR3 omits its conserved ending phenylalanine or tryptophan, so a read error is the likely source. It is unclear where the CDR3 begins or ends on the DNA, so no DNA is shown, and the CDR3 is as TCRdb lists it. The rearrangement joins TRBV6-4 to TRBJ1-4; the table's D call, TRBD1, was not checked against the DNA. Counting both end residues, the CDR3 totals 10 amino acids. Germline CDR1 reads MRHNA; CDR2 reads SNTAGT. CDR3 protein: CASRSGTGLT.

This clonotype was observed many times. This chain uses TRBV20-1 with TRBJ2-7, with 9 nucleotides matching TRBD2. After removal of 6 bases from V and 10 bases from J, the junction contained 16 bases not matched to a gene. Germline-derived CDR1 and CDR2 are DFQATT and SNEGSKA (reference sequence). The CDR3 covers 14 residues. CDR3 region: CSAQSGLAGKPQYF. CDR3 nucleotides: TGCAGTGCCCAGAGCGGTCTAGCGGGGAAGCCACAGTACTTC.

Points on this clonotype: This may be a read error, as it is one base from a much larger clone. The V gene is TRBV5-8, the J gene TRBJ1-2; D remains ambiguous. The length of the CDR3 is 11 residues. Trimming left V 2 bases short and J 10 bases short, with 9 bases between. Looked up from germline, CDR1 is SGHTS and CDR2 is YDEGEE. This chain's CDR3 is CASSFNRAYTF. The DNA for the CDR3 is TGTGCCAGCAGCTTTAACAGAGCCTACACCTTC.

The CDR3 DNA is TGTGCCAGCAACTACAATGGGGCCAACGTCCTGACTTTC. Its protein is CASNYNGANVLTF. V gene TRBV9 combines with J gene TRBJ2-6; D not resolved. This CDR3 region has 13 residues. The ends were cut back, 6 bases at V and 3 bases at J, with 7 bases in the middle. Germline V gene sequence: CDR1 SGDLS, CDR2 YYNGEE.

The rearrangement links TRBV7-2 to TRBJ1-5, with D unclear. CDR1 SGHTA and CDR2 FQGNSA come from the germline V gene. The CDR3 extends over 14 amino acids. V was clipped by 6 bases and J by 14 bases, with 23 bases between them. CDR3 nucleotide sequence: TGTGCCAGCAGATCAACTAGCGGGAGGGCAGATGAGCATTTT. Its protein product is CASRSTSGRADEHF.

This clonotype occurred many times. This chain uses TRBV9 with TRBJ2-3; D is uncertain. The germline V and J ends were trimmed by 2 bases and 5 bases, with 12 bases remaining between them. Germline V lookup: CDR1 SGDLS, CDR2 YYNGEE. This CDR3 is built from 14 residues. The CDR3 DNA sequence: TGTGCCAGCAGCGTTCCCCCAACGTTAGATACGCAGTATTTT. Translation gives CASSVPPTLDTQYF. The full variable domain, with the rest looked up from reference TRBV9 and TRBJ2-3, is DSGVTQTPKHLITATGQRVTLRCSPRSGDLSVYWYQQSLDQGLQFLIQYYNGEERAKGNILERFSAQQFPDLHSELNLSSLELGDSALYFCASSVPPTLDTQYFGPGTRLTVL.

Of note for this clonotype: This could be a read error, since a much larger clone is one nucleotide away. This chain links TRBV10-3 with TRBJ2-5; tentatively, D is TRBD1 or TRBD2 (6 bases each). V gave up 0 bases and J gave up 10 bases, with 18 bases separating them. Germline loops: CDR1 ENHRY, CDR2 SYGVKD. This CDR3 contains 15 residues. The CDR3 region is CAISESKGGGEVQYF. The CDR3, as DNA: TGTGCCATCAGTGAGTCGAAGGGGGGAGGAGAGGTCCAGTACTTC.